The 13 T cell receptor beta chains below were found in one sample sequenced in a study of technical replicates of blood from a handful of donors. The data were produced by immunoSEQ multiplex PCR, yet TCRdb's version contains in-frame clones alone and is incomplete. The sample yields fewer than 70,000 clones, about 86% seen once. The specimen sequenced was PBMCs. The receptors were gathered from a human donor in good health. Some clones in this sample may be carry-over from other donors' samples.

The chain couples TRBV29-1 to TRBJ1-1; possibly TRBD1 for D (6 bases). Trimming removed 3 bases at V and 5 bases at J, with 10 bases between. Per the germline V gene, CDR1 is SQVTM and CDR2 is ANQGSEA. There are 12 residues in the CDR3. The CDR3 protein is CSVDRGGTEAFF. DNA for the CDR3: TGCAGCGTTGACAGGGGTGGTACTGAAGCTTTCTTT.

The V gene is TRBV29-1, the J gene TRBJ2-1; 12 bases match TRBD2. This CDR3 is built from 14 residues. V dropped 3 bases and J dropped 9; count of bases not matched to a gene: 6. From germline, CDR1 is SQVTM and CDR2 ANQGSEA. CDR3 sequence reads: CSVDGLAGRVEQFF. For the CDR3, the DNA is TGCAGCGTTGACGGACTAGCGGGAAGGGTTGAGCAGTTCTTC.

In nucleotides, the CDR3 is TGCAGCGTTGAAGGGTGGCAGGGTAGCACCGGGGAGCTGTTTTTT. Translating it yields CSVEGWQGSTGELFF. The V and J genes are TRBV29-1 and TRBJ2-2; a possible D gene is TRBD1 (5 bases). Between the trimmed V and J ends, which lost 1 base and 4 bases, there was a span of 13 bases. Germline values: CDR1 SQVTM, CDR2 ANQGSEA. The CDR3 sequence is 15 residues long.

V gene TRBV11-1 combines with J gene TRBJ2-1; the match to TRBD2 covers 7 bases. Germline V gene sequence: CDR1 SGHAT, CDR2 FQDESV (reference sequence). V lost 5 bases to trimming and J lost 6 bases; unmatched junction nucleotides: 7. CDR3 length: 14 residues. CDR3 sequence (DNA): TGTGCCAGCAGCCTATCAGCGGGACCCAATGAGCAGTTCTTC. Translation: CASSLSAGPNEQFF.

This chain connects TRBV4-2 to TRBJ2-7, with unresolved D. Germline CDR1 is LGHNA and CDR2 is YNFKEQ. The length of the CDR3 is 14 residues. Trimming pared 0 bases from V and 2 bases from J, leaving 8 bases between. The CDR3 region has the DNA TGTGCCAGCAGCCAAGATATGGGCCCCTACGAGCAGTACTTC. Its protein is CASSQDMGPYEQYF.

The rearrangement uses TRBV4-3 and TRBJ2-2; 8 positions agree with TRBD2. The V gene end was trimmed by 3 bases and the J gene end by 5 bases; junction bases not matched to a gene: 11. This CDR3 has 17 residues. Germline CDR1 is LGHNA and CDR2 is YSLEER. CDR3: CASSHARGGLLTGELFF. The CDR3 nucleotides are TGCGCCAGCAGCCACGCCCGGGGGGGCCTGTTAACCGGGGAGCTGTTTTTT.

This clone is a singleton in its sample. The genes are TRBV30 and TRBJ1-2; perhaps TRBD1 as D (5 bases). The CDR3 is 11 residues long. With 4 bases removed from V and 4 bases from J, the gap between germline ends came to 7 bases. Germline V lookup: CDR1 GTSNPN, CDR2 SVGIG (reference sequence). CDR3 DNA sequence: TGTGCCTGGAAGGGGTCCTATGGCTACACCTTC. Translating gives CAWKGSYGYTF.

This clone has just one count. The chain recombines TRBV4-3 with TRBJ2-7; D gene ambiguous. The germline gives CDR1 LGHNA, CDR2 YSLEER. Trimming left V 4 bases short and J 0 bases short, with 7 bases between. This CDR3 has 13 amino acids. The CDR3 region is CASSLSRSYEQYF. CDR3 bases: TGCGCCAGCAGCCTCTCGCGCTCCTACGAGCAGTACTTC.

This clone was picked up a small number of times. The gene calls are TRBV2 and TRBJ1-5; D not certain. The CDR3 has 15 residues. Deletions cut 2 bases from V and 4 bases from J, with 12 bases between. Germline CDR1 is SNHLY and CDR2 is FYNNEI. The CDR3, as DNA: TGTGCCAGCAGTGAACAGGCGAAACCAAATCAGCCCCAGCATTTT. This sequence encodes CASSEQAKPNQPQHF.

This chain connects TRBV18 to TRBJ2-6; maybe TRBD1 (6 bases). CDR1 is KGHSH, CDR2 LQKENI, per germline. Trimming removed 5 bases at V and 1 base at J, with 18 bases between. This CDR3 is 18 amino acids long. The CDR3, as DNA: TGTGCCAGCTCAGGCAGAGGGGGTAAGTGTTCTGGGGCCAACGTCCTGACTTTC. Encoded protein: CASSGRGGKCSGANVLTF.

This chain links TRBV5-1 with TRBJ2-2; D is unclear. V was pared by 2 bases and J by 2 bases, with 10 bases between. Germline V gives CDR1 SGHRS, CDR2 YFSETQ. There are 15 residues in the CDR3. Here the CDR3 reads CASSFGSPNTGELFF. Written as DNA, the CDR3 is TGCGCCAGCAGCTTCGGTAGCCCAAACACCGGGGAGCTGTTTTTT. Drawing the rest from reference TRBV5-1 and TRBJ2-2, the complete variable domain is KAGVTQTPRYLIKTRGQQVTLSCSPISGHRSVSWYQQTPGQGLQFLFEYFSETQRNKGNFPGRFSGRQFSNSRSEMNVSTLELGDSALYLCASSFGSPNTGELFFGEGSRLTVL.

The genes are TRBV30 and TRBJ2-7; 12 bases match TRBD2. The length of the CDR3 is 14 residues. Germline CDR1 is GTSNPN and CDR2 is SVGIG (reference sequence). The V and J ends lost 3 bases and 2 bases, in that order; junction bases with no gene match: 2. The CDR3 DNA reads as TGTGCCTGGAGCCTAGCGGGAGGGCCCTACGAGCAGTACTTC. Translated, it gives CAWSLAGGPYEQYF.

With regard to this clone: One base separates it from a far larger clone, so it is likely a read error. Other DNA sequences in this specimen translate into the identical CDR3. This chain uses TRBV5-1 with TRBJ2-1, with a possible D match to TRBD2 (7 bases). Trimming took off 2 bases at V and 4 bases at J, with 10 bases between the two ends. In germline, CDR1 is SGHRS, CDR2 YFSETQ. The CDR3 totals 14 residues. In nucleotides, the CDR3 is TGCGCCAGCAGCTTAGGGGGGGGGTACAATGAGCAGTTCTTC. As protein: CASSLGGGYNEQFF.